This is a list of T cell receptor beta chains from one sample in a study of T-cell memory formation after mild COVID-19. Each CDR3 protein is one row after TCRdb ran MiXCR on the 5' RACE reads. The data contain approximately 65,000 distinct CDR3 sequences, roughly 9.9% of them singletons. The sequenced sample was PBMCs or a T cell subset sorted from them (not recorded which). The receptors originated from a man aged 18 to 30 who had mild COVID-19 (a few samples of this study predate the infection). Cell type and time point are not known. The CDR3 runs from the conserved cysteine through the conserved F or W. Each record gives: V gene, J gene, D gene, clone size, CDR3 DNA, CDR3 protein. A D gene is named only where the DNA matches it firmly. Clone size appears in some rows only: once, few, many, or a class for an expanded clone.

TRBV5-1	TRBJ2-6	TRBD1	few	TGCGCCAGCAGCTCGGGACAGGGGACTGGGGCCAACGTCCTGACTTTC	CASSSGQGTGANVLTF
TRBV6-5	TRBJ1-2	TRBD1	.	TGTGCCAGCAGGCCGACAGGGGGCTATGGCTACACCTTC	CASRPTGGYGYTF
TRBV28	TRBJ2-2	.	.	TGTGCCAGCAGTTCCGGGATGTCGGGTACCGGGGAGCTGTTTTTT	CASSSGMSGTGELFF
TRBV6-5	TRBJ1-2	.	.	TGTGCCAGCAAGCAGAGAGGCTATGGCTACACCTTC	CASKQRGYGYTF
TRBV11-2	TRBJ1-3	.	.	TGTGCCAGCTCCCGACAGGCGGACTCTGGAAACACCATATATTTT	CASSRQADSGNTIYF
TRBV20-1	TRBJ2-3	TRBD1	.	TGCAGTGCGTACAGGGGTGCAGATACGCAGTATTTT	CSAYRGADTQYF
TRBV7-8	TRBJ2-1	TRBD1	many	TGTGCCAGCAGCGACAGGGTATCAAATGAGCAGTTCTTC	CASSDRVSNEQFF
TRBV6-5	TRBJ2-5	.	.	TGTGCCAGCACCCCCCCGGGGGGCGCTGGGGAGACCCAGTACTTC	CASTPPGGAGETQYF
TRBV7-2	TRBJ2-4	.	many	TGTGCCAGCAGTCTTATGACGGTAGCCAAAAACATTCAGTACTTC	CASSLMTVAKNIQYF
TRBV18	TRBJ1-4	.	few	TGTGCCAGCTCACCATCCCAAGGAGGTGAAAAACTGTTTTTT	CASSPSQGGEKLFF
TRBV6-2/TRBV6-3	TRBJ2-1	.	few	TGTGCCAGCAGCGGCCCAGGGCGAGGTGAGCAGTTCTTC	CASSGPGRGEQFF
TRBV7-2	TRBJ2-5	TRBD2	many	TGTGCCAGCAGCTTAAGGCCAGCGGGGGGAGGCGAGACCCAGTACTTC	CASSLRPAGGGETQYF
TRBV6-1	TRBJ1-2	.	few	TGTGCCAGCAGTGGGTCGGGACCCTATGGCTACACCTTC	CASSGSGPYGYTF
TRBV5-1	TRBJ2-2	TRBD2	many	TGCGCCAGCAGCCCCACCCCCGGGGGGGCCATCGGGGAGCTGTTTTTT	CASSPTPGGAIGELFF
TRBV5-1	TRBJ1-1	.	many	TGCGCCAGCAGCCGCGGACGAGACACTGAAGCTTTCTTT	CASSRGRDTEAFF
TRBV7-2	TRBJ2-1	.	few	TGTGCCAGCAGCTTAGCTCCTGTTAGCTCCTACAATGAGCAGTTCTTC	CASSLAPVSSYNEQFF
TRBV5-1	TRBJ2-5	.	many	TGCGCCAGCAGCTCCTCGGGAGCCCGGATGGAGACCCAGTACTTC	CASSSSGARMETQYF
TRBV4-3	TRBJ2-3	.	few	TGCGCCAGCAGCCAAGCCCCGGGGGTCACAGATACGCAGTATTTT	CASSQAPGVTDTQYF
TRBV7-9	TRBJ2-7	TRBD1	many	TGTGCCAGCAGCTTATCCCAGGGGGCGAACGAGCAGTACTTC	CASSLSQGANEQYF
TRBV29-1	TRBJ2-2	.	few	TGCAGCGTTGCCAATGGCCGGAACACCGGGGAGCTGTTTTTT	CSVANGRNTGELFF
TRBV18	TRBJ1-5	.	.	TGTGCCAGCTCACCGGGGGAGGGGACCCAGCATTTT	CASSPGEGTQHF
TRBV4-3	TRBJ2-3	TRBD2	few	TGCGCCAGCAGCCCCCGGGTCGGGACTAGGTCGACAGATACGCAGTATTTT	CASSPRVGTRSTDTQYF
TRBV19	TRBJ1-1	.	.	TGTGCCAGTAGTACCCAACTGGGGACGGGGACTGAAGCTTTCTTT	CASSTQLGTGTEAFF
TRBV27	TRBJ1-6	.	few	TGTGCCAGCAGTTTAGGTCCCAAGCCGAATTCACCCCTCCACTTT	CASSLGPKPNSPLHF
TRBV6-2/TRBV6-3	TRBJ2-2	TRBD2	.	TGTGCCAGCAGTTATCCGCGGGGGAGGGCCGGGGAGCTGTTTTTT	CASSYPRGRAGELFF
TRBV18	TRBJ1-3	.	once	TGTGCCAGCTCACCACCGGGTACCGCCGGCTCTGGAAACACCATATATTTT	CASSPPGTAGSGNTIYF
TRBV7-2	TRBJ2-5	.	many	TGTGCCAGCAGCTTAGCTCAGAAAGAGACCCAGTACTTC	CASSLAQKETQYF
TRBV5-1	TRBJ2-1	.	many	TGCGCCAGCAGCTTTGAGAAGGGGTACAATGAGCAGTTCTTC	CASSFEKGYNEQFF
TRBV5-6	TRBJ1-2	TRBD1	.	TGTGCCAGCAGCTGGGGGGACAGGGGGACTCATGGCTACACCTTC	CASSWGDRGTHGYTF
TRBV20-1	TRBJ2-7	.	many	TGCAGTGCTAATGAGGGGAGATACGAGCAGTACTTC	CSANEGRYEQYF
TRBV20-1	TRBJ2-1	TRBD2	many	TGCAGTGCTACTGCCGGCGGGGGTGCCAATGAGCAGTTCTTC	CSATAGGGANEQFF
TRBV10-3	TRBJ2-1	.	few	TGTGCCATCAGTGAGTCGAGGGTTAATGAGCAGTTCTTC	CAISESRVNEQFF
TRBV7-2	TRBJ1-5	.	.	TGTGCCAGCAGCTGGTATCGCGTTAGCAATCAGCCCCAGCATTTT	CASSWYRVSNQPQHF
TRBV24-1	TRBJ1-1	.	.	TGTGCCACCTCCCGGCCCGGGGGGACTGAAGCTTTCTTT	CATSRPGGTEAFF
TRBV3-1	TRBJ1-1	.	.	TGTGCCAGCAGCCGGGCCGGGGAAGGCACTGAAGCTTTCTTT	CASSRAGEGTEAFF
TRBV7-2	TRBJ2-3	TRBD2	few	TGTGCCAGCAGGGGGACTAGCGGGGATGCAGATACGCAGTATTTT	CASRGTSGDADTQYF
TRBV5-1	TRBJ2-3	TRBD2	few	TGCGCCAGCAGCTTGGCTACTAGCGGGGGCACAGATACGCAGTATTTT	CASSLATSGGTDTQYF
TRBV12-3/TRBV12-4	TRBJ1-6	.	.	TGTGCCAGCAGTCTCCAGGGTCCCTATAATTCACCCCTCCACTTT	CASSLQGPYNSPLHF
TRBV29-1	TRBJ2-3	.	many	TGCAGCGTTGGTAGTGGAGATACGCAGTATTTT	CSVGSGDTQYF
TRBV20-1	TRBJ2-1	.	few	TGCAGTGCTTACCCCCCGGGGCTTGCCTACAATGAGCAGTTCTTC	CSAYPPGLAYNEQFF
TRBV6-2/TRBV6-3	TRBJ2-2	.	many	TGTGCCAGCAGTTACGTTCAGGCCGGGGAGCTGTTTTTT	CASSYVQAGELFF
TRBV5-1	TRBJ2-3	TRBD2	many	TGCGCCAGCAGCTTGGAGACTAGCGGGGGCCCGGGGCATACGCAGTATTTT	CASSLETSGGPGHTQYF
TRBV12-3/TRBV12-4	TRBJ2-1	TRBD1	.	TGTGCCAGCAGTCCGGGACAGGGGGCTTGGGAGCAGTTCTTC	CASSPGQGAWEQFF
TRBV7-2	TRBJ2-2	.	.	TGTGCCAGCAGCTTAGGAGGGAAAGGCACCGGGGAGCTGTTTTTT	CASSLGGKGTGELFF
TRBV15	TRBJ1-2	.	.	TGTGCCACCAGCAGAGTCAGGGAAGGTGGCTACACCTTC	CATSRVREGGYTF
TRBV6-1	TRBJ1-2	TRBD1	.	TGTGCCAGCAGTGAGACAGGGGCAACTAACTATGGCTACACCTTC	CASSETGATNYGYTF
TRBV7-2	TRBJ2-1	TRBD2	few	TGTGCCAGCAGCTTAAGCGGGGAACGGCAGTTCTTC	CASSLSGERQFF
TRBV5-6	TRBJ1-6	.	.	TGTGCCAGCACCGCGGACGGGGGAAATTCACCCCTCCACTTT	CASTADGGNSPLHF
TRBV7-9	TRBJ1-1	.	.	TGTGCCAGCAGCCCCTTTCGGGGTCGGGCTGAAGCTTTCTTT	CASSPFRGRAEAFF
TRBV6-5	TRBJ2-1	.	few	TGTGCCAGCAGTTACAGGACACCGATCTACAATGAGCAGTTCTTC	CASSYRTPIYNEQFF
TRBV6-4	TRBJ1-2	.	.	TGTGCCAGCAGTGACGGCCCGGGGGCTAACTATGGCTACACCTTC	CASSDGPGANYGYTF
TRBV2	TRBJ2-2	.	few	TGTGCCAGCAGTGACGGCAGGGGAGGCACCGGGGAGCTGTTTTTT	CASSDGRGGTGELFF
TRBV20-1	TRBJ2-7	TRBD2	medium-sized	TGCAGTGCTAGAGATGTACTAGCGGGGATGTCCTACGAGCAGTACTTC	CSARDVLAGMSYEQYF
TRBV20-1	TRBJ2-5	.	many	TGCAGTGCTAGAGGCCAGCATCAGACCCAGTACTTC	CSARGQHQTQYF